One and the same sample provided the 9 T cell receptor beta chains below, sequenced in a study of blood T cell repertoires in COVID-19. Data came from immunoSEQ multiplex PCR; TCRdb stores just in-frame clones and leaves some out. The sample consists of about 140,000 clones, about 70% of them appearing once. The sample was peripheral blood. Every receptor here comes from an older man with acute or convalescent COVID-19.

This clone has a single count. The genes are TRBV5-8 and TRBJ2-5; D may be TRBD1 (6 bases). Germline CDR1 SGHTS, CDR2 YDEGEE. The CDR3 runs 15 residues. The V end was cut by 4 bases, the J end by 4 bases, with 17 bases between. The CDR3 bases are TGTGCCAGCAGCCGACAGGCGCCCAGGGGAGAGACCCAGTACTTC. Its translation: CASSRQAPRGETQYF.

This clone was observed once. The gene calls are TRBV6-5 and TRBJ1-5, with 12 bases that match TRBD1. Germline CDR1 and CDR2: MNHEY and SVGAGI. The CDR3 runs to 14 residues. The junction had 7 bases not matched to a gene; V was cut back by 10 bases and J by 6 bases. The CDR3 DNA is TGTGCCACCTGGGACAGGGGGCAAGGTCAGCCCCAGCATTTT. Translation: CATWDRGQGQPQHF.

This chain links TRBV18 with TRBJ1-1, with unresolved D. Per germline, CDR1 KGHSH and CDR2 LQKENI. CDR3 length equals 11 residues. Trimming pared 3 bases from V and 8 bases from J, leaving 7 bases between. DNA for the CDR3: TGTGCCAGCTCACCCGATGGCGAAGCTTTCTTT. This codes for CASSPDGEAFF.

The CDR3 is CASSQEFWDREYF. In DNA form, the CDR3 reads TGTGCCAGCAGCCAAGAATTTTGGGACAGGGAGTATTTT. The chain links TRBV3-1 (or the pseudogene TRBV3-2) to TRBJ2-3, with 9 nucleotides matching TRBD1. CDR3 length: 13 residues. CDR1 and CDR2 from the germline V gene are LGHDT and YNNKEL (reference sequence). After removal of 0 bases from V and 13 bases from J, the junction contained 5 bases not matched to a gene.

This sequence joins TRBV30 and TRBJ2-7; 9 bases map to TRBD1. V lost 7 bases to trimming and J lost 5 bases; unmatched junction nucleotides: 6. CDR1 and CDR2 (germline): GTSNPN, SVGIG (reference sequence). This CDR3 spans 12 amino acids. The chain's CDR3 is CASSRDRDEQYF. The CDR3 coding sequence is TGTGCCTCGTCCCGGGACAGGGACGAGCAGTACTTC.

Ten or more counts support this clone. V gene TRBV6-5 combines with J gene TRBJ2-3, with D tentatively TRBD2 (5 bases). Germline V gene data show CDR1 as MNHEY and CDR2 as SVGAGI. The CDR3 loop spans 14 amino acids. V lost 5 bases, J lost 0 bases, and 9 bases lay in between. CDR3: CASSSDYSTDTQYF. The CDR3 DNA follows: TGTGCCAGCAGTAGTGACTATAGCACAGATACGCAGTATTTT.

V and J are TRBV7-2 and TRBJ2-1; 11 bases map to TRBD2. Losses at the gene ends were 5 bases for V and 9 bases for J; bases not matched to a gene: 6. The CDR3 is made up of 14 amino acids. The germline CDR1 and CDR2 sequences are SGHTA and FQGNSA. For the CDR3, the DNA is TGTGCCAGCAGCGTACCGGGACTAGCGGTTGAGCAGTTCTTC. Protein product: CASSVPGLAVEQFF. Supplemented by reference TRBV7-2 and TRBJ2-1, the full variable domain reads GAGVSQSPSNKVTEKGKDVELRCDPISGHTALYWYRQSLGQGLEFLIYFQGNSAPDKSGLPSDRFSAERTGGSVSTLTIQRTQQEDSAVYLCASSVPGLAVEQFFGPGTRLTVL.

This clone is deemed medium-sized. This chain links TRBV29-1 with TRBJ1-5, with D possibly TRBD1 on 6 matching bases. CDR1 and CDR2 from the germline V gene are SQVTM and ANQGSEA. The CDR3 is 12 amino acids. The V and J ends lost 4 bases and 7 bases respectively, with 11 bases between them. The CDR3 DNA reads as TGCAGCGTTGGCGGGGGACAACAGCCCCAGCATTTT. The encoded protein is CSVGGGQQPQHF.

A single count supports this clone. The genes are TRBV6-2 or TRBV6-3 and TRBJ1-6; D ambiguous. Germline V lookup: CDR1 MNHEY, CDR2 SVGEGT. V was trimmed by 2 bases and J by 4 bases, leaving 6 bases between them. The CDR3 is 14 residues long. DNA of the CDR3: TGTGCCAGCAGTTACGAGGATTATAATTCACCCCTCCACTTT. Amino acids: CASSYEDYNSPLHF.